This T cell receptor (beta chain) was observed in a study of radiotherapy plus CTLA-4 blockade in lung cancer. On the study more broadly: There were objective responses in 18% of patients, and approximately 30% had disease control. Whole-study results and caveats: Reportedly, early blood T cell clone dynamics best predicted response, with interferon-beta.

The repertoire was sequenced with immunoSEQ multiplex PCR; TCRdb's copy has only in-frame clones and lacks some. The data contain 51,000 or so clones, about 88% of them seen just once; the ten biggest clones take up 7.8%. Germline V gene data show CDR1 as SGHDT and CDR2 as YYEEEE. The CDR3 is 17 residues long. V was clipped by 0 bases and J by 1 base, with 13 bases between them. A word on this clone: Its antigen remains unidentified.

The sample was peripheral blood, taken from a patient treated with radiotherapy plus ipilimumab. The gene calls are TRBV5-6 and TRBJ2-2; possibly TRBD1 for D (5 bases). The clonotype comes from a human donor with non-small cell lung cancer whose response to radiotherapy plus ipilimumab could not be evaluated. The CDR3 coding sequence is TGTGCCAGCAGCTTGGTGGGCGTCAGGGTGAACACCGGGGAGCTGTTTTTT. Translation gives CASSLVGVRVNTGELFF.